The 25 T cell receptor beta chains in this list originate from one sample, sequenced in a study of beta chain features in type 1 diabetes. What was sequenced were expressed TCRB transcripts, since all of the isolated RNA had been reverse transcribed. Assay used: immunoSEQ multiplex PCR; TCRdb lists only in-frame clones, some missing. The repertoire holds just under 150,000 clones, with around 9.3% as singletons. The specimen was naive CD4+ T cells from blood. These receptors were collected from a man between 18 and 29 years old in good health.

Many counts were recorded for this clone. The V call is TRBV7-9, the J call TRBJ2-3, with TRBD2 identical over 7 bases. The CDR3 is 13 residues long. Per germline, CDR1 SEHNR and CDR2 FQNEAQ (reference sequence). Trimming took 7 bases from V and 5 from J; bases not matched to a gene: 6. CDR3 nucleotides: TGTGCCAGCACACTGGGGAGGGAAGATACGCAGTATTTT. Its translation: CASTLGREDTQYF.

This clone came up many times. The chain links TRBV29-1 to TRBJ2-1; 7 nucleotides line up with TRBD1. This CDR3 is built from 13 residues. V trimming: 7 bases; J trimming: 4 bases; junction bases outside the gene matches: 7. CDR1 is SQVTM and CDR2 is ANQGSEA in the germline V gene. The CDR3 region is CSGNRGPYNEQFF. As DNA, the CDR3 is TGCAGCGGGAACAGGGGCCCATACAATGAGCAGTTCTTC.

This clone was seen a handful of times. The chain combines TRBV7-7 with TRBJ2-2; 9 positions agree with TRBD2. The CDR3 is 16 residues long. Germline CDR1 SSHAT, CDR2 FNYEAQ (reference sequence). Trimming cost V 5 bases and J 5 bases; bases outside gene matches: 9. The DNA for the CDR3 is TGTGCCAGCAGCCCTAATAGCGGGGGCCCGACCGGGGAGCTGTTTTTT. Its translation is CASSPNSGGPTGELFF.

This clone occurred many times. The chain combines TRBV7-2 with TRBJ2-1; 9 nucleotides line up with TRBD2. The CDR3 totals 14 residues. The junction had 12 bases not matched to a gene; V was cut back by 11 bases and J by 7 bases. Germline values: CDR1 SGHTA, CDR2 FQGNSA. CDR3 coding DNA: TGTGCCGGGGGACCGGGACTAGCTATAAATGAGCAGTTCTTC. Protein: CAGGPGLAINEQFF.

This clone was seen many times. J is TRBJ2-7 and V is TRBV7-2; 7 bases are shared with TRBD2. The length of the CDR3 is 14 residues. CDR1 is SGHTA and CDR2 is FQGNSA in the germline V gene. V lost 5 bases to trimming and J lost 9 bases; unmatched junction nucleotides: 13. The DNA of the CDR3 is TGTGCCAGCAGCAGTCCGGGACTAAATGCGGTGCAGTACTTC. It codes for CASSSPGLNAVQYF.

This chain joins TRBV9 and TRBJ2-6; 14 nucleotides agree with TRBD2. The germline CDR1 and CDR2 sequences are SGDLS and YYNGEE. There are 19 residues in the CDR3. The J segment lost 0 bases and the V segment lost 4 bases, leaving 6 bases of the junction unmatched. This chain's CDR3 is CASSLGLAGASSGANVLTF. CDR3 in DNA: TGTGCCAGCAGCCTGGGACTAGCGGGGGCTAGCTCTGGGGCCAACGTCCTGACTTTC.

This clone has only a few counts. The genes are TRBV4-2 and TRBJ2-1; 11 positions match TRBD2. Trimming cost V 4 bases and J 4 bases; bases outside gene matches: 6. This CDR3 spans 16 amino acids. Per the germline V gene, CDR1 is LGHNA and CDR2 is YNFKEQ. The CDR3 sequence is CASSRLAGGEYNEQFF. The CDR3 nucleotides read TGTGCCAGCAGCCGCTTAGCGGGGGGGGAATACAATGAGCAGTTCTTC.

This clone has ten or more counts. The chain carries TRBV13 and TRBJ2-1; D is undetermined. CDR1 and CDR2 from the germline V gene are PRHDT and FYEKMQ (reference sequence). Trimming stripped 5 bases from V and 4 bases from J, with 3 bases between. CDR3 length: 11 amino acids. The CDR3 bases are TGTGCCAGCAGCCCATACAATGAGCAGTTCTTC. Residues: CASSPYNEQFF.

Only a few counts were recorded for this clone. The rearrangement uses TRBV27 and TRBJ1-2; D is possibly TRBD1 (6 bases). CDR3 length: 13 amino acids. Germline V gene data show CDR1 as MNHEY and CDR2 as SMNVEV (reference sequence). Trimming pared 3 bases from V and 3 bases from J, leaving 8 bases between. The CDR3 sequence is CASSFRGYYGYTF. The CDR3 nucleotides read TGTGCCAGCAGTTTCAGGGGCTACTATGGCTACACCTTC.

The chain couples TRBV10-2 to TRBJ1-5; tentative D call: TRBD1 (6 bases). This CDR3 has 13 residues. Trimming left V 9 bases short and J 1 base short, with 10 bases between. Germline assignment: CDR1 WSHSY and CDR2 SAAADI. CDR3 sequence reads: CASSDSSNQPQHF. For the CDR3, the DNA is TGCGCCAGTTCGGACAGCAGCAATCAGCCCCAGCATTTT.

The rearrangement joins TRBV5-6 to TRBJ2-1; TRBD2 matches 8 bases. The trim removed 6 bases at V and 1 base at J, leaving 12 bases unmatched. The CDR3 has 17 residues. Germline values: CDR1 SGHDT, CDR2 YYEEEE. The CDR3 DNA reads as TGTGCCAGCAATTTCTTCGGGGGGGCGGGTTCCTACAATGAGCAGTTCTTC. Its protein product is CASNFFGGAGSYNEQFF.

This clone was detected a few times. This sequence joins TRBV11-2 and TRBJ2-1, with TRBD2 identical over 15 bases. The J segment lost 7 bases and the V segment lost 3 bases, leaving 4 bases of the junction unmatched. Germline-derived CDR1 and CDR2 are SGHAT and FQNNGV. The CDR3 length is 16 residues. CDR3 nucleotides: TGTGCCAGCAGCTTGTTGGGGACTAGCGGGGGGAATGAGCAGTTCTTC. Translated, it gives CASSLLGTSGGNEQFF.

This clone was observed a few times. V and J are TRBV20-1 and TRBJ1-2; D is undetermined. CDR3 size: 11 residues. Germline V gene lookup returns CDR1 DFQATT and CDR2 SNEGSKA (reference sequence). The CDR3 nucleotides are TGCAGCGCCGCTCGGCGCGGCGGCTACACCTTC. It yields the protein CSAARRGGYTF.

This clone showed up just a few times. The CDR3 spells CATSRDSHNSYNEQFF. The DNA for the CDR3 is TGTGCCACCAGCAGAGATTCGCACAACTCCTACAATGAGCAGTTCTTC. V gene TRBV15 combines with J gene TRBJ2-1; no definite D call. Germline assignment: CDR1 LNHNV and CDR2 YYDKDF (reference sequence). There are 16 residues in the CDR3. Trimming removed 0 bases from V and 0 bases from J, with 9 bases in between.

The chain joins TRBV2 to TRBJ2-2, with D uncertain. The CDR3 extends over 13 amino acids. Per the germline V gene, CDR1 is SNHLY and CDR2 is FYNNEI. Trimming cost V 7 bases and J 9 bases, with 15 bases left between them. In nucleotides, the CDR3 is TGTGCCAGCACCCCAGTGGAGTCGAGGGAGCTGTTTTTT. Encoded protein: CASTPVESRELFF.

In its sample, this clone was seen a few times. This sequence joins TRBV6-5 and TRBJ1-5; D may be TRBD1 (6 bases). Trimming left V 6 bases short and J 2 bases short, with 14 bases between. Germline V gene sequence: CDR1 MNHEY, CDR2 SVGAGI. The CDR3 loop spans 15 amino acids. The DNA for the CDR3 is TGTGCCAGCAGGACTGCAGGGGCGGGCAATCAGCCCCAGCATTTT. It codes for CASRTAGAGNQPQHF.

This clone was observed a handful of times. The V gene is TRBV4-3, the J gene TRBJ1-2; TRBD1 aligns across 7 bases. Trimming took 0 bases from V and 1 from J; bases not matched to a gene: 8. The V gene's germline CDR1 is LGHNA and CDR2 YSLEER. The CDR3 runs 17 residues. The CDR3 DNA reads as TGCGCCAGCAGCCAAGACCTCCGGGACAGCATTAACTATGGCTACACCTTC. It codes for CASSQDLRDSINYGYTF.

This clone was recorded a few times. The rearrangement joins TRBV10-3 to TRBJ1-2; D is ambiguous. The CDR3 runs 12 residues. Deletions cut 3 bases from V and 4 bases from J, with 6 bases between. Per the germline V gene, CDR1 is ENHRY and CDR2 is SYGVKD. DNA of the CDR3: TGTGCCATCAGTGAAGCCCTCTATGGCTACACCTTC. Translating gives CAISEALYGYTF.

This clone occurred a few times. The V and J genes are TRBV4-1 and TRBJ2-2; TRBD2 agrees at 13 bases. The V and J ends lost 1 base and 0 bases, in that order; junction bases with no gene match: 2. Germline assignment: CDR1 MGHRA and CDR2 YSYEKL. The CDR3 totals 18 residues. CDR3 bases: TGCGCCAGCAGCCAAGGACTAGCGGGGGGCCCGAACACCGGGGAGCTGTTTTTT. Amino acid sequence: CASSQGLAGGPNTGELFF.

This clone was observed many times. This sequence joins TRBV2 and TRBJ2-3; 8 bases match TRBD2. V lost 8 bases, J lost 6 bases, and 10 bases stayed unmatched. The CDR3 contains 14 residues. CDR1 SNHLY and CDR2 FYNNEI come from the germline V gene. CDR3 region: CASGMSGGPDTQYF. The DNA of the CDR3 is TGTGCCAGCGGGATGTCGGGGGGGCCCGATACGCAGTATTTT.

The V call is TRBV6-6, the J call TRBJ2-2, with TRBD1 identical over 7 bases. From germline, CDR1 is MNHNY and CDR2 SVGAGI (reference sequence). V gave up 10 bases and J gave up 7 bases; unmatched junction bases: 9. The CDR3 is 13 residues long. DNA of the CDR3: TGTGCCACGGCCGGGACAGTGTTCGGGGAGCTGTTTTTT. This gives the protein CATAGTVFGELFF.

This chain joins TRBV10-1 and TRBJ2-5; 7 bases align to TRBD1. V dropped 4 bases and J dropped 2; count of bases not matched to a gene: 1. This CDR3 comprises 13 residues. Germline CDR1 reads WNHNN; CDR2 reads SYGVQD (reference sequence). The CDR3 DNA follows: TGCGCCAGCAGTGGGGACAGACAAGAGACCCAGTACTTC. Its translation: CASSGDRQETQYF.

The V gene is TRBV6-5, the J gene TRBJ1-2, with 7 positions matching TRBD1. The CDR3 totals 13 residues. CDR1 is MNHEY and CDR2 is SVGAGI in the germline V gene. J lost 8 bases, V lost 5 bases, and 8 bases had no gene match. The DNA for the CDR3 is TGTGCCAGCAGTGAAGCGGGAGGGGGCGGCTACACCTTC. Translation gives CASSEAGGGGYTF.

In this sample, this clone turned up a few times. V gene TRBV7-9 combines with J gene TRBJ1-5; D is ambiguous. This CDR3 contains 14 residues. CDR1 SEHNR and CDR2 FQNEAQ come from the germline V gene (reference sequence). V was clipped by 5 bases and J by 0 bases, with 8 bases between them. This chain's CDR3 is CASSTGGSNQPQHF. The CDR3 DNA is TGTGCCAGCAGCACCGGAGGTAGCAATCAGCCCCAGCATTTT.

There are a few counts of this clone. The chain recombines TRBV5-6 with TRBJ1-2; no clear D. The CDR3 extends over 11 amino acids. The V end lost 2 bases, the J end lost 4 bases, and 3 bases lay between the germline ends. Germline loops: CDR1 SGHDT, CDR2 YYEEEE. The CDR3 nucleotides are TGTGCCAGCAGCTTCCTCTATGGCTACACCTTC. It codes for CASSFLYGYTF.